A single sample is the source of the 21 T cell receptor beta chains below, sequenced in a study of T cell responses to AZD1222 COVID-19 vaccine. Repertoires were generated with immunoSEQ multiplex PCR, while TCRdb's copy carries only in-frame clones and drops some. There are tens of thousands of clones in the sample; approximately 80% occur only once, and 20% to 25% lies in the top ten. Source: peripheral blood, taken on day 0 of AZD1222 vaccination. The receptors were gathered from an adult in good health.

V gene TRBV11-2 combines with J gene TRBJ1-1; D is uncertain. Trimming took 4 bases from V and 10 from J, leaving 10 bases between them. Germline V gene sequence: CDR1 SGHAT, CDR2 FQNNGV. The CDR3 spans 11 residues. As DNA, the CDR3 is TGTGCCAGCAGCTCCCCTGGACGAGCTTTCTTT. Translation gives CASSSPGRAFF.

J is TRBJ1-2 and V is TRBV12-3 or TRBV12-4, with 7 bases lining up with TRBD1. The CDR3 spans 11 residues. Trimming removed 10 bases from V and 8 bases from J; junction bases left unmatched: 7. The CDR3 is CATLGQTGYTF. DNA of the CDR3: TGTGCCACCCTGGGACAGACGGGCTACACCTTC.

The chain uses TRBV5-8 and TRBJ2-5; 13 bases are shared with TRBD2. The CDR3 extends over 15 amino acids. J was trimmed by 3 bases and V by 2 bases; bases with no gene match: 1. In germline, CDR1 is SGHTS, CDR2 YDEGEE. The DNA of the CDR3 is TGTGCCAGCAGCTTTGGGACTAGCGGGAAAGAGACCCAGTACTTC. Protein product: CASSFGTSGKETQYF.

This clone was observed a handful of times. The genes are TRBV25-1 and TRBJ2-3; 10 bases are shared with TRBD2. The CDR3 has 13 amino acids. Germline V gene data show CDR1 as MGHDK and CDR2 as SYGVNS. The CDR3, as DNA: TGTGCGTCTAGCGGGAGCCCCACAGATACGCAGTATTTT. Its protein is CASSGSPTDTQYF.

The chain couples TRBV9 to TRBJ2-3; no firm D call. The CDR3 runs to 16 residues. The V end was cut by 1 base, the J end by 1 base, with 13 bases between. Germline V lookup: CDR1 SGDLS, CDR2 YYNGEE. In nucleotides, the CDR3 is TGTGCCAGCAGCGTAATGTGGCAGATACGCACAGATACGCAGTATTTT. It specifies CASSVMWQIRTDTQYF.

The chain combines TRBV12-3 or TRBV12-4 with TRBJ1-2, with D possibly matching TRBD1 (5 bases). The CDR3 covers 12 residues. Trimming took 6 bases from V and 7 from J, leaving 12 bases between them. The CDR3 DNA is TGTGCCAGCAGGGGGGGAGGTGGTGGCTACACCTTC. Translating it yields CASRGGGGGYTF.

The V and J genes are TRBV20-1 and TRBJ1-5; no definite D call. V lost 3 bases and J 0 bases, leaving 9 bases between the germline ends. Germline assignment: CDR1 DFQATT and CDR2 SNEGSKA (reference sequence). CDR3 length equals 14 residues. Here the CDR3 DNA reads TGCAGTGCTAGTGAGGGATATAGCAATCAGCCCCAGCATTTT. It encodes CSASEGYSNQPQHF.

The genes are TRBV6-5 and TRBJ2-7; 8 bases are a match to TRBD1. CDR1 is MNHEY and CDR2 is SVGAGI in the germline V gene. The trim removed 10 bases at V and 1 base at J, leaving 9 bases unmatched. The CDR3 is made up of 14 amino acids. This chain's CDR3 is CATRRQGASYEQYF. The DNA for the CDR3 is TGTGCCACCCGACGCCAGGGGGCATCCTACGAGCAGTACTTC.

The chain recombines TRBV4-1 with TRBJ2-1; D tentatively fits TRBD1 or TRBD2 (5 bases each). The CDR3 consists of 16 residues. V was shortened by 1 base and J by 4 bases, with 14 bases between the two germline ends. The V gene's germline CDR1 is MGHRA and CDR2 YSYEKL. CDR3 region: CASSQVLGDGYNEQFF. CDR3 DNA: TGCGCCAGCAGCCAAGTTCTGGGGGACGGGTACAATGAGCAGTTCTTC.

Comments on this clone: A much larger clone sits a single nucleotide away, making a read error possible. Within the sample, other DNA sequences also encode this same CDR3. V is TRBV7-9 and J is TRBJ1-1, with D perhaps TRBD1 (5 bases). Trimming took off 3 bases at V and 0 bases at J, with 5 bases between the two ends. CDR3 length: 13 residues. The V gene's germline CDR1 is SEHNR and CDR2 FQNEAQ (reference sequence). CDR3 coding DNA: TGTGCCAGCAGCTTGGACATGAACACTGAAGCTTTCTTT. This codes for CASSLDMNTEAFF.

The chain recombines TRBV27 with TRBJ2-1; 9 bases fit TRBD1. The CDR3 has 15 residues. V gave up 3 bases and J gave up 6 bases; unmatched junction bases: 6. Germline V gene data show CDR1 as MNHEY and CDR2 as SMNVEV (reference sequence). The CDR3 sequence is CASSFLGQGSNEQFF. The CDR3 DNA is TGTGCCAGCAGTTTCTTGGGACAGGGCTCCAATGAGCAGTTCTTC.

The rearrangement joins TRBV6-4 to TRBJ2-3; no firm D call. From germline, CDR1 is MRHNA and CDR2 SNTAGT. Trimming pared 7 bases from V and 7 bases from J, leaving 0 bases between. This CDR3 spans 8 amino acids. This CDR3 is CASNTQYF. CDR3 DNA sequence: TGTGCCAGCAATACGCAGTATTTT.

The chain couples TRBV5-4 to TRBJ2-5; D might be TRBD2 (5 bases). Trimming removed 5 bases from V and 0 bases from J, with 14 bases in between. CDR3 length: 15 residues. Germline V gene data show CDR1 as SGHNT and CDR2 as YYREEE (reference sequence). CDR3 DNA: TGTGCCAGCAGGGAGGACTCATTGTACCAAGAGACCCAGTACTTC. It encodes CASREDSLYQETQYF.

The chain combines TRBV7-9 with TRBJ2-7; TRBD2 matches 11 bases. The CDR3 has 14 residues. V trimming: 5 bases; J trimming: 2 bases; junction bases outside the gene matches: 2. The V gene's germline CDR1 is SEHNR and CDR2 FQNEAQ (reference sequence). DNA for the CDR3: TGTGCCAGCAGCAATAGCGGGAGGGCCTACGAGCAGTACTTC. This gives the protein CASSNSGRAYEQYF.

This clone came up a few times. The chain employs TRBV29-1 and TRBJ2-7; D uncertain. Germline-derived CDR1 and CDR2 are SQVTM and ANQGSEA. V lost 1 base and J lost 3, with 7 bases in between. This CDR3 is built from 12 residues. Here the CDR3 reads CSVEVGLYEQYF. The DNA for the CDR3 is TGCAGCGTTGAAGTAGGCCTCTACGAGCAGTACTTC.

The V and J genes are TRBV2 and TRBJ2-1; 7 bases agree with TRBD1. V lost 7 bases and J lost 4; bases outside the gene matches: 13. This CDR3 contains 16 residues. Germline values: CDR1 SNHLY, CDR2 FYNNEI. The DNA of the CDR3 is TGTGCCAGCACCGAAATGAGGGGGCAGGGATACAATGAGCAGTTCTTC. This codes for CASTEMRGQGYNEQFF.

The chain joins TRBV30 to TRBJ2-2; TRBD2 is a possible D gene (7 bases). Trimming pared 1 base from V and 7 bases from J, leaving 16 bases between. CDR3 length: 15 amino acids. Germline assignment: CDR1 GTSNPN and CDR2 SVGIG (reference sequence). Here the CDR3 reads CAWSGSSGGGGELFF. CDR3 DNA sequence: TGTGCCTGGAGTGGCTCTAGCGGAGGGGGCGGGGAGCTGTTTTTT.

This clone was picked up a small number of times. V usage is TRBV3-1 (or the pseudogene TRBV3-2) and J usage is TRBJ2-2, with 9 bases that match TRBD2. The CDR3 runs to 14 residues. The ends lost 10 bases at V and 5 bases at J; junction bases unmatched: 8. CDR1 LGHDT and CDR2 YNNKEL come from the germline V gene (reference sequence). The CDR3 reads CATNLAGGTGELFF. The CDR3 DNA reads as TGTGCCACCAATCTGGCGGGAGGGACCGGGGAGCTGTTTTTT.

V is TRBV20-1 and J is TRBJ1-4, with D unresolved. The length of the CDR3 is 14 residues. From germline, CDR1 is DFQATT and CDR2 SNEGSKA (reference sequence). V was shortened by 3 bases and J by 7 bases, with 15 bases between the two germline ends. The CDR3 spells CSASRAASGEKLFF. CDR3 DNA sequence: TGCAGTGCTAGTCGCGCAGCCTCGGGTGAAAAACTGTTTTTT.

The CDR3 here is CASRQIAGGTGELFF. CDR3 nucleotides: TGTGCCAGCAGACAAATAGCGGGGGGGACCGGGGAGCTGTTTTTT. The J gene is TRBJ2-2, the V gene TRBV2, with 11 nucleotides matching TRBD2. Germline values: CDR1 SNHLY, CDR2 FYNNEI. The CDR3 length is 15 residues. V was clipped by 6 bases and J by 5 bases; unmatched bases: 5.

The genes are TRBV6-2 or TRBV6-3 and TRBJ1-5; D call uncertain. CDR3 length equals 16 residues. Germline V gene data show CDR1 as MNHEY and CDR2 as SVGEGT. Trimming left V 0 bases short and J 2 bases short, with 11 bases between. CDR3 coding DNA: TGTGCCAGCAGTTACTCTTCGGGGAGTGGCAATCAGCCCCAGCATTTT. This sequence encodes CASSYSSGSGNQPQHF.